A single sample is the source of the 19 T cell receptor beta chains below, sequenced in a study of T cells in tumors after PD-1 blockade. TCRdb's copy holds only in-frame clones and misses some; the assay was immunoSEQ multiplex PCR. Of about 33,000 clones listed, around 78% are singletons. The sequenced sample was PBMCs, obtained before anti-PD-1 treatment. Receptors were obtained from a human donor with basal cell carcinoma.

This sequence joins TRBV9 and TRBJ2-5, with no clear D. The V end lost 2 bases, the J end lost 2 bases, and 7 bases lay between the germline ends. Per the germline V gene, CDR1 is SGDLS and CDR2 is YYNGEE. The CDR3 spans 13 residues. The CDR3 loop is CASSVGPQETQYF. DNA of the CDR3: TGTGCCAGCAGCGTTGGGCCTCAAGAGACCCAGTACTTC.

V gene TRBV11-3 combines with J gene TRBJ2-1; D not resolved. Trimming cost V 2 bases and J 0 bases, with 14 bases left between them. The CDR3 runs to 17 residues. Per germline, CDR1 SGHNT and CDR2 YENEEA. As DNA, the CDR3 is TGTGCCAGCAGCTTAAGTGGCCGATCGAGCTCCTACAATGAGCAGTTCTTC. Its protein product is CASSLSGRSSSYNEQFF.

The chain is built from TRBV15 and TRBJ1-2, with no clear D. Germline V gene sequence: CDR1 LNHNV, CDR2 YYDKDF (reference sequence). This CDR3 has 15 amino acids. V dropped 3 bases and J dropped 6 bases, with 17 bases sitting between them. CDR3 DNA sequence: TGTGCCACCAGCAGCATAGTAGGGAGATTCGATGGCTACACCTTC. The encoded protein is CATSSIVGRFDGYTF. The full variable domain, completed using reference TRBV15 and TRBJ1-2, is DAMVIQNPRYQVTQFGKPVTLSCSQTLNHNVMYWYQQKSSQAPKLLFHYYDKDFNNEADTPDNFQSRRPNTSFCFLDIRSPGLGDTAMYLCATSSIVGRFDGYTFGSGTRLTVV.

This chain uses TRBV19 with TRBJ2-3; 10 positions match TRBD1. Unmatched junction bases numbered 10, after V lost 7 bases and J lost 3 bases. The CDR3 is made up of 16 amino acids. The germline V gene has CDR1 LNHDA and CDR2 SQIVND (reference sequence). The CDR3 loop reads CASKSLRDRGTDTQYF. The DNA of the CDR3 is TGTGCCAGTAAGTCCCTCCGGGACAGGGGTACAGATACGCAGTATTTT.

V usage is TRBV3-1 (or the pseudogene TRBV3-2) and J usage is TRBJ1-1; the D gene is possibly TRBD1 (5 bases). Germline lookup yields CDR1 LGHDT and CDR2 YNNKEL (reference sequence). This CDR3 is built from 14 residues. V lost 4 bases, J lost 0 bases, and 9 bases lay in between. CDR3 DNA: TGTGCCAGCAGCCTACAGGCCCTGAACACTGAAGCTTTCTTT. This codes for CASSLQALNTEAFF.

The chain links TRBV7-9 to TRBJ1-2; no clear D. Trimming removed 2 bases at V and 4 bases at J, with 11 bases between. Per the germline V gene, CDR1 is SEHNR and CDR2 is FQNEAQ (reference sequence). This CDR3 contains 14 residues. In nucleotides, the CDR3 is TGTGCCAGCAGCTTAACCTTCCCCCTCTATGGCTACACCTTC. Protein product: CASSLTFPLYGYTF. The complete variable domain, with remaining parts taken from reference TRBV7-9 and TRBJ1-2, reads DTGVSQNPRHKITKRGQNVTFRCDPISEHNRLYWYRQTLGQGPEFLTYFQNEAQLEKSRLLSDRFSAERPKGSFSTLEIQRTEQGDSAMYLCASSLTFPLYGYTFGSGTRLTVV.

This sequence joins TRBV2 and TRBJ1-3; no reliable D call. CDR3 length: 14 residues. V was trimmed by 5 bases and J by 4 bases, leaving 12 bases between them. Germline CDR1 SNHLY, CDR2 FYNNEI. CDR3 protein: CASSQSNQGNTIYF. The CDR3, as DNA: TGTGCCAGCAGTCAATCTAATCAAGGAAACACCATATATTTT.

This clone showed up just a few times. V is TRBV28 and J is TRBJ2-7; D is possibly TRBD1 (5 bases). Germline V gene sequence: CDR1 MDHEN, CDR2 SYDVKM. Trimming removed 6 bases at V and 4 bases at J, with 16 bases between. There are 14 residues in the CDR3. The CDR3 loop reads CASSLIRDGYEQYF. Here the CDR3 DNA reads TGTGCCAGCAGCCTTATCAGGGATGGGTACGAGCAGTACTTC.

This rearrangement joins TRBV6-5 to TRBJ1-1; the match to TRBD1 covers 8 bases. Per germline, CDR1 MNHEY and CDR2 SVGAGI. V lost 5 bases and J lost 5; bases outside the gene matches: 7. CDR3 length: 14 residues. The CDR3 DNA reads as TGTGCCAGCAGTCCTAGGACAGGGCCGACTGAAGCTTTCTTT. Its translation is CASSPRTGPTEAFF.

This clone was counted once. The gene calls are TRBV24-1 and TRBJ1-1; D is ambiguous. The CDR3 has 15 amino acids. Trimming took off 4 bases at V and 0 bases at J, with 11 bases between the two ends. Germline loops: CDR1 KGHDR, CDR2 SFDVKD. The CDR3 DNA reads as TGTGCCACCAGTGACAGCAAAACGGTGAACACTGAAGCTTTCTTT. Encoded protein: CATSDSKTVNTEAFF.

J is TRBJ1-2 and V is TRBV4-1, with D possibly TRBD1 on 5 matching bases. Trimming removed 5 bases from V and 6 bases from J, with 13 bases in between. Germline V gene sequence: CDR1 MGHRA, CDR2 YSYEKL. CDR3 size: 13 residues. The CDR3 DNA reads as TGCGCCAGCAGCGAGGGACTCGGAGATGGCTACACCTTC. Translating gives CASSEGLGDGYTF.

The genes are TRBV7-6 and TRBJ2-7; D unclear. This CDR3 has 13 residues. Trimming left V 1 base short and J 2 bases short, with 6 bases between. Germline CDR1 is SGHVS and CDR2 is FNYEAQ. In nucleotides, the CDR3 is TGTGCCAGCAGCTTAGGAGAACCCTACGAGCAGTACTTC. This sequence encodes CASSLGEPYEQYF.

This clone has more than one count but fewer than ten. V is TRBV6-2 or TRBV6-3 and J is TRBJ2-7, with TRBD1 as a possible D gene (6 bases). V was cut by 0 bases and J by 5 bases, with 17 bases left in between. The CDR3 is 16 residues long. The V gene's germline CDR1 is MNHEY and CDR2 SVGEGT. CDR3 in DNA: TGTGCCAGCAGTTACTCGAGACAGGTAATTGCCCACGAGCAGTACTTC. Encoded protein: CASSYSRQVIAHEQYF.

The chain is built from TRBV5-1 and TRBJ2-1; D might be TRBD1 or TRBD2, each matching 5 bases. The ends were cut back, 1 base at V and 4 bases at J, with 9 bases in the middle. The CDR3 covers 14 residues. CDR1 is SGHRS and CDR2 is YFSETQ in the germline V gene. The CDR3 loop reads CASSLTGTYNEQFF. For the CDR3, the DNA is TGCGCCAGCAGCTTGACCGGGACGTACAATGAGCAGTTCTTC.

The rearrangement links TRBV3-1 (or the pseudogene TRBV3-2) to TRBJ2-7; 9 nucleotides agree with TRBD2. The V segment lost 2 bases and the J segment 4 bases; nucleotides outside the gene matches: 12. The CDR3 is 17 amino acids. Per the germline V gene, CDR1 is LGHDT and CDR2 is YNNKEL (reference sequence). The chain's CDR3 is CASSQRPPGLAGYEQYF. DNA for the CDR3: TGTGCCAGCAGCCAAAGGCCTCCGGGGCTAGCGGGGTACGAGCAGTACTTC.

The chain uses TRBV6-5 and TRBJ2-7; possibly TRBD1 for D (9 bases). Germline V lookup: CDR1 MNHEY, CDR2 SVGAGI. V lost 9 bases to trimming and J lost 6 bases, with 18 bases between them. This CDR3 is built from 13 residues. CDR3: CASSGTGTSEQYF. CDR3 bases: TGTGCCAGTTCCGGGACAGGGACTAGCGAGCAGTACTTC.

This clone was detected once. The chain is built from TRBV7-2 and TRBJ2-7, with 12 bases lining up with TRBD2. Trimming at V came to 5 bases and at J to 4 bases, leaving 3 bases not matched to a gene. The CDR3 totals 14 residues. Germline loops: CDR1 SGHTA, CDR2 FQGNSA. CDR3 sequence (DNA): TGTGCCAGCAGCCCGACTAGCGGGAGTTACGAGCAGTACTTC. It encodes CASSPTSGSYEQYF. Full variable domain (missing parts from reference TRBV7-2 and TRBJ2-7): GAGVSQSPSNKVTEKGKDVELRCDPISGHTALYWYRQSLGQGLEFLIYFQGNSAPDKSGLPSDRFSAERTGGSVSTLTIQRTQQEDSAVYLCASSPTSGSYEQYFGPGTRLTVT.

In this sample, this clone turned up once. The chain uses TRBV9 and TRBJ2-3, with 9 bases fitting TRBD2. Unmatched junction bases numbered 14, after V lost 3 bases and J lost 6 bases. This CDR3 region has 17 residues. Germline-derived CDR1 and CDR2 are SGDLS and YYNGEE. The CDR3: CASSANRAGGRSDTQYF. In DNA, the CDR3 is TGTGCCAGCAGCGCGAACCGAGCGGGGGGCCGATCGGATACGCAGTATTTT.

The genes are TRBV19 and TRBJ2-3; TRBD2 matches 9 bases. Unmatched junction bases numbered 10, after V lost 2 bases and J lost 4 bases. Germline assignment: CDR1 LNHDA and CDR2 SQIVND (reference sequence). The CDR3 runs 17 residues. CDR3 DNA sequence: TGTGCCAGTAGTATACCCTACTGGCGGGGGGGCCCAGATACGCAGTATTTT. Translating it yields CASSIPYWRGGPDTQYF.